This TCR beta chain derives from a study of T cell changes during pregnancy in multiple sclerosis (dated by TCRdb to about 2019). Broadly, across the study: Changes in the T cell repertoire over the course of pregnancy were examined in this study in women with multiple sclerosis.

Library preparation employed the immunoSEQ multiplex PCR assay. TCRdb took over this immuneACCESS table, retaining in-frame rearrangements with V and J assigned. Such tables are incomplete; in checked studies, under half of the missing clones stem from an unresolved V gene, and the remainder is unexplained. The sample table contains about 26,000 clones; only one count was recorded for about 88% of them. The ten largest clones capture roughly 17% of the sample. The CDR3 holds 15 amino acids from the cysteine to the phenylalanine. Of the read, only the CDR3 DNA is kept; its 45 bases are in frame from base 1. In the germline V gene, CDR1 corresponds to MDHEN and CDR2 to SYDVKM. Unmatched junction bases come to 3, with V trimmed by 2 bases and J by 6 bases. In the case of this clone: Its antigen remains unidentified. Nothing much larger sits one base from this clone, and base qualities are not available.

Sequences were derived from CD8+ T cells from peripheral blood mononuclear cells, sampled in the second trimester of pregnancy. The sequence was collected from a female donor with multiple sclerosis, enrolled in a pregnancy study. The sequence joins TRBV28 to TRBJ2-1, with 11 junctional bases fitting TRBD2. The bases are TGTGCCAGCAGTTTAGCTAGCGGGAGGTCCAATGAGCAGTTCTTC. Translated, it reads CASSLASGRSNEQFF.